This record concerns one TCR beta chain sequence. Its matching antigen is unknown. The data are from a study of shared clonotypes between healthy human individuals. Study-level findings and limits: Among donors, clonotype sharing was expected to be affected by sequencing depth.

This CDR3 comprises 12 residues. The germline V and J ends were trimmed by 10 bases and 6 bases, with 15 bases remaining between them. The germline gives CDR1 MNHNY, CDR2 SVGAGI (reference sequence). Once extracted for a subset, genomic DNA was divided evenly among several immunoSEQ plates. Profiling relied on immunoSEQ multiplex PCR, and the TCRdb table lists in-frame clones only, not all of them. The sample contains around 720,000 clones, about three quarters of which appear only once. The source is a woman aged 25-40 years in good health. The genes are TRBV6-6 and TRBJ1-1, with D unresolved. The sample consisted of memory CD4+ T cells sorted from blood. Regarding subset: CD45RA-negative fraction. CDR3 in amino acids: CANEGWRAEAFF. The CDR3 DNA reads TGTGCCAACGAGGGTTGGAGGGCTGAAGCTTTCTTT.